What follows are 10 T cell receptor beta chains derived from one specimen sequenced in a study of shared clonotypes between healthy human individuals. TCRdb's table, derived via immunoSEQ multiplex PCR, lists solely in-frame clones and lacks some. The data show approximately 100,000 clones, over 65% seen once. The sample was memory CD8+ T cells sorted from blood. Subset indicated: CD45RO+ cells pooled with CCR7-negative TemRA cells. These receptors came from a woman aged 30 to 39 in good health.

In DNA, the CDR3 is TGTGCCAGCAGTTTAGACTACAATGAGCAGTTCTTC. This sequence encodes CASSLDYNEQFF. V usage is TRBV27 and J usage is TRBJ2-1, with D uncertain. The CDR3 spans 12 residues. Germline assignment: CDR1 MNHEY and CDR2 SMNVEV (reference sequence). V lost 2 bases and J 3 bases, leaving 2 bases between the germline ends.

This clone came up a few times. The rearrangement uses TRBV5-1 and TRBJ2-7, with a weak D call TRBD1 (5 bases). This CDR3 has 14 residues. In germline, CDR1 is SGHRS, CDR2 YFSETQ. V was shortened by 3 bases and J by 4 bases, with 14 bases between the two germline ends. The CDR3 DNA sequence: TGCGCCAGCAGCTGGTGGTGGGGCCAGTACGAGCAGTACTTC. Its protein is CASSWWWGQYEQYF.

The J gene is TRBJ2-7, the V gene TRBV10-3; D gene unclear. There are 14 residues in the CDR3. Germline V gene data show CDR1 as ENHRY and CDR2 as SYGVKD. The V gene lost 7 bases and the J gene lost 0 bases, with 13 bases spanning the gap. The CDR3 DNA is TGTGCCATCATTGCAGTGAGTAGCTCCTACGAGCAGTACTTC. This codes for CAIIAVSSSYEQYF.

V usage is TRBV6-1 and J usage is TRBJ2-6, with unresolved D. Trimming took off 4 bases at V and 0 bases at J, with 10 bases between the two ends. CDR1 is MNHNS, CDR2 SASEGT, per germline. The CDR3 loop spans 16 amino acids. This CDR3 is CASSAWVGSGANVLTF. CDR3 bases: TGTGCCAGCAGTGCTTGGGTGGGCTCTGGGGCCAACGTCCTGACTTTC.

This sequence joins TRBV25-1 and TRBJ2-1, with D tentatively TRBD1 (6 bases). Per germline, CDR1 MGHDK and CDR2 SYGVNS. Trimming removed 2 bases from V and 6 bases from J, with 14 bases in between. The CDR3 is 15 amino acids. The CDR3 region is CASSETGTTFNEQFF. The CDR3 nucleotides are TGTGCCAGCAGTGAAACCGGGACAACCTTCAATGAGCAGTTCTTC.

The gene calls are TRBV6-5 and TRBJ2-3, with 9 bases matching TRBD2. The CDR3 spans 16 residues. Germline trimming cut 4 bases from V and 6 bases from J; bases unmatched to any gene: 11. Germline-derived CDR1 and CDR2 are MNHEY and SVGAGI. The CDR3 is CASSFRGREGPDTQYF. The DNA for the CDR3 is TGTGCCAGCAGTTTCCGTGGGCGGGAGGGTCCGGATACGCAGTATTTT.

The chain recombines TRBV6-6 with TRBJ2-7, with a tentative D call TRBD2 (5 bases). The V and J ends lost 0 bases and 5 bases respectively, with 11 bases between them. The CDR3 is 14 residues long. Per the germline V gene, CDR1 is MNHNY and CDR2 is SVGAGI (reference sequence). CDR3 coding DNA: TGTGCCAGCAGTTACTCGAGTAGTAGCGACGAGCAGTACTTC. Encoded protein: CASSYSSSSDEQYF.

CDR3 amino acids: CASSFAGGNTEAFF. In DNA form, the CDR3 reads TGTGCCAGCAGCTTCGCCGGGGGGAACACTGAAGCTTTCTTT. V is TRBV5-4 and J is TRBJ1-1, with D perhaps TRBD1 (5 bases). The CDR3 length is 14 residues. The germline V gene has CDR1 SGHNT and CDR2 YYREEE (reference sequence). V was cut by 2 bases and J by 1 base, with 9 bases left in between.

The chain links TRBV30 to TRBJ2-5; D might be TRBD2 (5 bases). V was pared by 0 bases and J by 4 bases, with 12 bases between. Germline CDR1 and CDR2: GTSNPN and SVGIG (reference sequence). This CDR3 has 14 residues. CDR3 amino acids: CAWSVLGNPETQYF. The CDR3 DNA is TGTGCCTGGAGTGTACTCGGGAACCCAGAGACCCAGTACTTC.

This clone came up many times. J is TRBJ1-6 and V is TRBV6-4; D gene ambiguous. The V end was cut by 0 bases, the J end by 8 bases, with 11 bases between. The CDR3 runs 15 residues. Per germline, CDR1 MRHNA and CDR2 SNTAGT. As DNA, the CDR3 is TGTGCCAGCAGTGACTCGGCGACCGAGCATTCACCCCTCCACTTT. It yields the protein CASSDSATEHSPLHF.